This is a list of T cell receptor beta chains from one sample in a study of T-cell memory formation after mild COVID-19. MiXCR, run by TCRdb on the 5' RACE reads, gives a single entry per CDR3 protein. The data show about 340,000 distinct CDR3 sequences, about a sixth seen once. The source material was PBMCs or a T cell subset sorted from them (not recorded which). Source of these receptors: a man between 18 and 35 years old who had mild COVID-19 (a few samples of this study predate the infection). Cell type and time point are not known. Both conserved end residues are part of each CDR3. The D gene is left open where the match is weak. Some rows mark clone size as missing; the rest say once, few, many or name a class of expanded clone.

D	V	size	J	DNA	CDR3
TRBD2	TRBV6-6	many	TRBJ2-3	TGTGCCAGCAGTCGGACTAGCGGGGGCACAGATACGCAGTATTTT	CASSRTSGGTDTQYF
-	TRBV5-1	-	TRBJ2-2	TGCGCCAGCAGCAGAGGGGACGGGAACACCGGGGAGCTGTTTTTT	CASSRGDGNTGELFF
TRBD2	TRBV9	few	TRBJ2-1	TGTGCCAGCAGCGTAGGATACGCGGCGGGGGGATCCAATGAGCAGTTCTTC	CASSVGYAAGGSNEQFF
TRBD1	TRBV10-3	-	TRBJ1-5	TGTGCCATCAGTACAGGGGGCGGCAATCAGCCCCAGCATTTT	CAISTGGGNQPQHF
TRBD1	TRBV4-1	few	TRBJ2-7	TGCGCCAGCAGTACGACAGGGGGCTACGAGCAGTACTTC	CASSTTGGYEQYF
-	TRBV5-1	many	TRBJ2-7	TGCGCCAGCAGCTTGGCCGCGACGAATGCCTACGAGCAGTACTTC	CASSLAATNAYEQYF
-	TRBV7-2	many	TRBJ2-2	TGTGCCAGCAGCTTACAAGGGGCCCCCACCGGGGAGCTGTTTTTT	CASSLQGAPTGELFF
-	TRBV5-1	many	TRBJ2-3	TGCGCCAGCAGCCACCTCACAGATACGCAGTATTTT	CASSHLTDTQYF
-	TRBV21-1	-	TRBJ1-4	TGTGCCAGCAACAGGGGCGAAAAACTGTTTTTT	CASNRGEKLFF
TRBD2	TRBV11-2	-	TRBJ2-1	TGTGCCAGCAGCTTACAAGCTAGCGGGGGGGGCTCCTACAATGAGCAGTTCTTC	CASSLQASGGGSYNEQFF
-	TRBV6-2/TRBV6-3	-	TRBJ2-7	TGTGCCAGCAGTTACGGGGGATTGGGGCAGTACTTC	CASSYGGLGQYF
-	TRBV20-1	many	TRBJ1-5	TGCAGTGCCCTTCGAGGGTATAATCAGCCCCAGCATTTT	CSALRGYNQPQHF
-	TRBV7-9	-	TRBJ2-5	TGTGCCAGCAGCTTAGTTCAGTCGGGGTTGGAGACCCAGTACTTC	CASSLVQSGLETQYF
-	TRBV15	-	TRBJ1-5	TGTGCCACCAGCAGAGACAGGATGGGCAATCAGCCCCAGCATTTT	CATSRDRMGNQPQHF
TRBD1	TRBV18	-	TRBJ1-1	TGTGCCAGCTCGGGGACAGGTTGGGCTGAAGCTTTCTTT	CASSGTGWAEAFF
TRBD2	TRBV2	few	TRBJ2-3	TGTGCCAGCAGGTACACTAGCGGAAGCACAGATACGCAGTATTTT	CASRYTSGSTDTQYF
TRBD2	TRBV27	few	TRBJ2-1	TGTGCCAGCAGTCCGCCGGGGGCGGGGGGGCTTTGGGAGCAGTTCTTC	CASSPPGAGGLWEQFF
-	TRBV7-3	-	TRBJ2-7	TGTGCCAGCAGCACTTCGATCCGGGGTCTCTCCTACGAGCAGTACTTC	CASSTSIRGLSYEQYF
-	TRBV5-1	few	TRBJ2-1	TGCGCCAGCAGCATAGACCTTGGACAGTACAATGAGCAGTTCTTC	CASSIDLGQYNEQFF
-	TRBV3-1	once	TRBJ1-5	TGTGCCAGCAGCCAAGATCCGGGGGGGCGTAGCAATCAGCCCCAGCATTTT	CASSQDPGGRSNQPQHF
-	TRBV28	few	TRBJ2-3	TGTGCCAGCAGTTTATCTTCGGCGGGGGCAGGGGATACGCAGTATTTT	CASSLSSAGAGDTQYF
-	TRBV6-5	-	TRBJ1-2	TGTGCCAGCAGATACAGGGACGGCTACACCTTC	CASRYRDGYTF
-	TRBV20-1	few	TRBJ2-5	TGCAGTGCCCCGAAAGTACAAGAGACCCAGTACTTC	CSAPKVQETQYF
-	TRBV7-2	few	TRBJ1-1	TGTGCCAGCAGTAGATTTGGGGCTGAAGCTTTCTTT	CASSRFGAEAFF
-	TRBV5-5	-	TRBJ1-4	TGTGCCAGCAGCTTAACATGGGTTAATGAAAAACTGTTTTTT	CASSLTWVNEKLFF
-	TRBV6-5	many	TRBJ2-2	TGTGCCAGTCGCCCTGGAGGGACCGGGGAGCTGTTTTTT	CASRPGGTGELFF
-	TRBV11-3	many	TRBJ1-6	TGTGCCAGCAGCTTAGGAGGGGCGTCACCCCTCCACTTT	CASSLGGASPLHF
-	TRBV5-6	few	TRBJ1-1	TGTGCCAGCAGCTGGGGGCGACGGACTGAAGCTTTCTTT	CASSWGRRTEAFF
TRBD1	TRBV28	few	TRBJ1-4	TGTGCCAGCAGTTTCGACAGGGAAGCGAATGAAAAACTGTTTTTT	CASSFDREANEKLFF
TRBD1	TRBV2	-	TRBJ1-6	TGTGCCAGCAAGACAGGGGGTATAACCCTCCACTTT	CASKTGGITLHF
TRBD1	TRBV18	-	TRBJ1-2	TGTGCCAGCTCATCTGGGACAGGGGGCGGTGGCTACACCTTC	CASSSGTGGGGYTF
-	TRBV7-9	few	TRBJ2-1	TGTGCCAGCAGCCCTTGGACAGACAATGAGCAGTTCTTC	CASSPWTDNEQFF
TRBD1	TRBV6-2/TRBV6-3	-	TRBJ2-7	TGTGCCAGCGGACGGGACAGTGCTCACCGGTACTTC	CASGRDSAHRYF
-	TRBV2	-	TRBJ2-7	TGTGCCAGCAGTGAAGAGCCGGATATTATCGCCCCCTACGAGCAGTACTTC	CASSEEPDIIAPYEQYF
-	TRBV2	few	TRBJ2-2	TGTGCCTCCAGGACGGAACGGAACACCGGGGAGCTGTTTTTT	CASRTERNTGELFF
-	TRBV6-5	few	TRBJ2-7	TGTGCCAGCAGCCCAAGCGACAGTTCCTACGAGCAGTACTTC	CASSPSDSSYEQYF
-	TRBV6-5	-	TRBJ1-2	TGTGCCAGCAGTTACGCAGGGGGCTACACCTTC	CASSYAGGYTF
-	TRBV2	few	TRBJ2-5	TGTGCCAGCAGGGAAGGCGTCGAAGAGACCCAGTACTTC	CASREGVEETQYF
-	TRBV7-9	few	TRBJ2-5	TGTGCCAGCAACAAACTTAGGGGATACCAAGAGACCCAGTACTTC	CASNKLRGYQETQYF
-	TRBV4-2	few	TRBJ2-4	TGTGCCAGCAGCCAAGGGGTTGGGGTAGCCAAAAACATTCAGTACTTC	CASSQGVGVAKNIQYF